These 29 T cell receptor beta chains came from one sample sequenced in a study of blood T cell repertoires in COVID-19. The data were produced by immunoSEQ multiplex PCR, yet TCRdb's version contains in-frame clones alone and is incomplete. This table holds roughly 150,000 clones, roughly 81% found once. Sequencing input: peripheral blood. The receptor set was obtained from a woman aged 80 or over with COVID-19, enrolled during active disease.

V usage is TRBV7-2 and J usage is TRBJ2-2, with 9 bases lining up with TRBD2. Germline assignment: CDR1 SGHTA and CDR2 FQGNSA. V lost 3 bases and J lost 5; bases outside the gene matches: 7. The CDR3 runs 16 residues. The CDR3 is CASSFGGGARTGELFF. The CDR3 bases are TGTGCCAGCAGCTTTGGCGGGGGGGCAAGAACCGGGGAGCTGTTTTTT.

The chain links TRBV3-1 (or the pseudogene TRBV3-2) to TRBJ2-1; possibly TRBD2 for D (6 bases). CDR3 length: 14 amino acids. Deletions cut 1 base from V and 2 bases from J, with 6 bases between. CDR1 is LGHDT, CDR2 YNNKEL, per germline (reference sequence). In DNA form, the CDR3 reads TGTGCCAGCAGCCAAGCGGGAGCCTACAATGAGCAGTTCTTC. It yields the protein CASSQAGAYNEQFF.

The rearrangement joins TRBV11-1 to TRBJ2-7, with D possibly matching TRBD1 (6 bases). This CDR3 is 14 amino acids long. Germline CDR1 and CDR2: SGHAT and FQDESV (reference sequence). The ends were cut back, 3 bases at V and 2 bases at J, with 11 bases in the middle. The CDR3 spells CASSFLDRTYEQYF. Written as DNA, the CDR3 is TGTGCCAGCAGCTTTTTAGACAGGACCTACGAGCAGTACTTC.

J is TRBJ1-2 and V is TRBV21-1. TRBV21-1 is listed as a pseudogene. The CDR3 runs 14 residues. DNA of the CDR3: TGTGCCAGCGCTCTGGAGGAGGCGGCGGGGGCGGCTTTATTC. Its translation is CASALEEAAGAALF.

The chain employs TRBV30 and TRBJ1-1, with 8 bases identical to TRBD1. Germline V gene sequence: CDR1 GTSNPN, CDR2 SVGIG (reference sequence). This CDR3 is built from 13 residues. V lost 2 bases and J lost 4; bases outside the gene matches: 3. The CDR3 DNA sequence: TGTGCCTGGAGTCAGGGGGCTGGCACTGAAGCTTTCTTT. As protein: CAWSQGAGTEAFF. Using reference TRBV30 and TRBJ1-1 for the parts outside the CDR3, the full variable domain is SQTIHQWPATLVQPVGSPLSLECTVEGTSNPNLYWYRQAAGRGLQLLFYSVGIGQISSEVPQNLSASRPQDRQFILSSKKLLLSDSGFYLCAWSQGAGTEAFFGQGTRLTVV.

V is TRBV7-9 and J is TRBJ2-3; 7 nucleotides agree with TRBD1. The germline V gene encodes CDR1 SEHNR and CDR2 FQNEAQ (reference sequence). This CDR3 spans 17 amino acids. J was trimmed by 0 bases and V by 5 bases; bases with no gene match: 11. CDR3 residues: CASSTHRGSRSTDTQYF. The DNA for the CDR3 is TGTGCCAGCAGCACCCACAGGGGATCAAGAAGCACAGATACGCAGTATTTT.

The V call is TRBV25-1, the J call TRBJ1-5; no definite D call. V lost 6 bases to trimming and J lost 4 bases, with 10 bases between them. This CDR3 comprises 13 residues. The germline gives CDR1 MGHDK, CDR2 SYGVNS. The CDR3 region is CASSSFGNQPQHF. The CDR3 DNA reads TGTGCCAGCAGCTCGTTCGGGAATCAGCCCCAGCATTTT.

The rearrangement joins TRBV5-4 to TRBJ2-3; unclear D gene. This CDR3 is 14 amino acids long. Germline V lookup: CDR1 SGHNT, CDR2 YYREEE (reference sequence). Trimming stripped 4 bases from V and 1 base from J, with 10 bases between. The CDR3 reads CASSPPQGTDTQYF. CDR3 bases: TGTGCCAGCAGCCCCCCGCAGGGCACAGATACGCAGTATTTT.

This chain links TRBV2 with TRBJ2-1; 11 bases line up with TRBD2. The CDR3 runs 15 residues. J gave up 10 bases and V 5 bases, and 10 bases lay outside the gene matches. Germline loops: CDR1 SNHLY, CDR2 FYNNEI. DNA of the CDR3: TGTGCCAGCAGTCCTCGACTAGCGGGGTTGCGAGAGCAGTTCTTC. It yields the protein CASSPRLAGLREQFF.

This sequence joins TRBV5-1 and TRBJ2-1; possible D gene TRBD1, 6 bases. Germline loops: CDR1 SGHRS, CDR2 YFSETQ. Trimming shortened V by 0 bases and J by 0 bases, and 13 bases separated the two germline ends. This CDR3 contains 17 residues. The CDR3 loop is CASSLEQGLSSYNEQFF. CDR3 DNA sequence: TGCGCCAGCAGCTTGGAACAGGGATTAAGCTCCTACAATGAGCAGTTCTTC.

This chain uses TRBV19 with TRBJ1-4, with D tentatively TRBD1 (5 bases). From germline, CDR1 is LNHDA and CDR2 SQIVND (reference sequence). V was trimmed by 6 bases and J by 6 bases, leaving 8 bases between them. This CDR3 has 12 residues. The CDR3 DNA follows: TGTGCCAGTAGAGCGGGGGATGAAAAACTGTTTTTT. It is translated as CASRAGDEKLFF.

The chain has TRBV10-3 and TRBJ2-7; 9 nucleotides agree with TRBD1. The V and J ends lost 7 bases and 7 bases, in that order; junction bases with no gene match: 11. Germline lookup yields CDR1 ENHRY and CDR2 SYGVKD. The CDR3 is made up of 14 amino acids. The CDR3 spells CAITKLGQGSEQYF. The CDR3 DNA reads as TGTGCCATCACTAAACTCGGACAGGGGAGTGAGCAGTACTTC.

The chain recombines TRBV27 with TRBJ2-2, with D tentatively TRBD1 (5 bases). V shed 4 bases and J shed 5 bases, with 11 bases lying between them. This CDR3 has 14 amino acids. Germline CDR1 is MNHEY and CDR2 is SMNVEV (reference sequence). The CDR3 spells CASSSSRQTGELFF. Here the CDR3 DNA reads TGTGCCAGCAGTTCCTCGAGACAGACCGGGGAGCTGTTTTTT.

V usage is TRBV15 and J usage is TRBJ2-7; 8 bases fit TRBD1. CDR3 length: 14 residues. Per germline, CDR1 LNHNV and CDR2 YYDKDF (reference sequence). Trimming removed 2 bases from V and 6 bases from J; junction bases left unmatched: 6. CDR3 in amino acids: CATSRWDRRSEQYF. The CDR3 DNA follows: TGTGCCACCAGCAGATGGGACAGGAGATCCGAGCAGTACTTC.

The chain couples TRBV30 to TRBJ2-1; the D gene is possibly TRBD2 (6 bases). V shed 0 bases and J shed 9 bases, with 18 bases lying between them. The length of the CDR3 is 15 residues. The germline CDR1 and CDR2 sequences are GTSNPN and SVGIG (reference sequence). CDR3 amino acids: CAWSVKQRAPAEQFF. Here the CDR3 DNA reads TGTGCCTGGAGTGTTAAGCAGCGGGCCCCCGCTGAGCAGTTCTTC.

This chain uses TRBV6-2 or TRBV6-3 with TRBJ2-7; 11 bases match TRBD1. CDR3 size: 14 residues. Trimming at V came to 6 bases and at J to 2 bases, leaving 3 bases not matched to a gene. The germline CDR1 and CDR2 sequences are MNHEY and SVGEGT. CDR3 sequence (DNA): TGTGCCAGCAGCGGGACAGGGGGAACCTACGAGCAGTACTTC. This encodes CASSGTGGTYEQYF.

CDR3 nucleotides: TGTGCCAGCAGTTACTCGGCGGGAGGGCCCCCAGAGACCCAGTACTTC. Protein product: CASSYSAGGPPETQYF. V is TRBV6-5 and J is TRBJ2-5, with 9 bases fitting TRBD2. Trimming cost V 0 bases and J 4 bases; bases outside gene matches: 6. Germline V gene data show CDR1 as MNHEY and CDR2 as SVGAGI. This CDR3 is built from 16 residues.

This clone was recorded once. V and J are TRBV29-1 and TRBJ2-2; D ambiguous. This CDR3 has 13 amino acids. Trimming left V 3 bases short and J 6 bases short, with 11 bases between. Germline CDR1 reads SQVTM; CDR2 reads ANQGSEA. CDR3: CSVELQLAGELFF. The CDR3 DNA reads TGCAGCGTTGAGCTGCAGTTGGCCGGGGAGCTGTTTTTT.

The CDR3: CASSPLSPGRGGTGELFF. The CDR3 bases are TGTGCCAGCTCACCACTTAGTCCCGGACGCGGAGGGACCGGGGAGCTGTTTTTT. The chain uses TRBV18 and TRBJ2-2; possible D gene TRBD2, 6 bases. The ends were cut back, 1 base at V and 5 bases at J, with 20 bases in the middle. Germline V gene data show CDR1 as KGHSH and CDR2 as LQKENI. CDR3 length equals 18 residues.

The V gene is TRBV12-5, the J gene TRBJ2-1; 7 nucleotides agree with TRBD1. Losses at the gene ends were 4 bases for V and 10 bases for J; bases not matched to a gene: 16. The CDR3 loop spans 16 amino acids. The germline CDR1 and CDR2 sequences are LGHNT and FRNRAP. CDR3 sequence reads: CASGSPTGAVMREQFF. As DNA, the CDR3 is TGTGCTAGTGGTTCCCCCACAGGGGCCGTGATGAGGGAGCAGTTCTTC.

The chain has TRBV18 and TRBJ1-1; D is possibly TRBD1 (5 bases). V was clipped by 5 bases and J by 5 bases, with 18 bases between them. In germline, CDR1 is KGHSH, CDR2 LQKENI. CDR3 size: 15 residues. CDR3 in amino acids: CASSEQEAGTTEAFF. The CDR3 DNA sequence: TGTGCCAGCTCAGAACAGGAAGCGGGAACAACTGAAGCTTTCTTT.

This chain links TRBV28 with TRBJ2-1; TRBD1 matches 12 bases. Germline V gene sequence: CDR1 MDHEN, CDR2 SYDVKM. This CDR3 is built from 14 residues. The trim removed 7 bases at V and 7 bases at J, leaving 5 bases unmatched. The CDR3 loop reads CASTRDRGRNEQFF. The CDR3 DNA reads as TGTGCCAGCACCAGGGACAGGGGGCGGAATGAGCAGTTCTTC.

This rearrangement joins TRBV7-8 to TRBJ2-3; 7 nucleotides line up with TRBD1. V was pared by 5 bases and J by 6 bases, with 11 bases of the junction left unmatched. In germline, CDR1 is SGHVS, CDR2 FQNEAQ. This CDR3 is 15 amino acids long. CDR3 coding DNA: TGTGCCAGCAGCCCCTGGACAGGCTTATACGATACGCAGTATTTT. As protein: CASSPWTGLYDTQYF.

This rearrangement joins TRBV9 to TRBJ2-1, with 8 bases matching TRBD2. This CDR3 has 16 amino acids. CDR1 and CDR2 from the germline V gene are SGDLS and YYNGEE. Trimming took 1 base from V and 2 from J; bases not matched to a gene: 5. As DNA, the CDR3 is TGTGCCAGCAGCGTATTTGCGGGGGGCCCCTACAATGAGCAGTTCTTC. As protein: CASSVFAGGPYNEQFF.

This rearrangement joins TRBV19 to TRBJ1-1; 9 nucleotides match TRBD1. Trimming cost V 8 bases and J 3 bases; bases outside gene matches: 4. Germline assignment: CDR1 LNHDA and CDR2 SQIVND (reference sequence). This CDR3 is 13 amino acids long. The CDR3 region has the DNA TGTGCCAGTCAGGGACAGGGAGACACTGAAGCTTTCTTT. Translation: CASQGQGDTEAFF.

The V call is TRBV7-2, the J call TRBJ2-3; 13 bases line up with TRBD2. J lost 2 bases, V lost 4 bases, and 6 bases had no gene match. In germline, CDR1 is SGHTA, CDR2 FQGNSA. The CDR3 has 17 residues. The CDR3 DNA sequence: TGTGCCAGCAGCTCTCGACTAGCGGGGGGTACCACAGATACGCAGTATTTT. As protein: CASSSRLAGGTTDTQYF.

The chain carries TRBV3-1 (or the pseudogene TRBV3-2) and TRBJ2-7; possible D gene TRBD2, 7 bases. Germline V gene lookup returns CDR1 LGHDT and CDR2 YNNKEL (reference sequence). This CDR3 region has 16 residues. Between the trimmed V and J ends, which lost 4 bases and 6 bases, there was a span of 22 bases. CDR3: CASSPWGGGSSTEQYF. For the CDR3, the DNA is TGTGCCAGCAGCCCCTGGGGGGGCGGATCCTCCACCGAGCAGTACTTC.

This CDR3 is CASRPSGTRVSYEQYF. The CDR3 coding sequence is TGTGCCAGTAGGCCTTCCGGGACTAGGGTCTCCTACGAGCAGTACTTC. The genes are TRBV19 and TRBJ2-7; 8 bases are shared with TRBD2. The CDR3 sequence is 16 residues long. V shed 6 bases, J shed 0 bases, and the junction held 10 bases outside the gene matches. Germline V gives CDR1 LNHDA, CDR2 SQIVND (reference sequence).

CDR3 in DNA: TGCGCCAGCAGCCAAGAGGGACTAGGGAAAGATACGCAGTATTTT. Its translation: CASSQEGLGKDTQYF. This chain uses TRBV4-3 with TRBJ2-3, with 8 positions matching TRBD2. The CDR3 has 15 residues. Trimming removed 0 bases from V and 5 bases from J; junction bases left unmatched: 4. Germline V gene sequence: CDR1 LGHNA, CDR2 YSLEER.